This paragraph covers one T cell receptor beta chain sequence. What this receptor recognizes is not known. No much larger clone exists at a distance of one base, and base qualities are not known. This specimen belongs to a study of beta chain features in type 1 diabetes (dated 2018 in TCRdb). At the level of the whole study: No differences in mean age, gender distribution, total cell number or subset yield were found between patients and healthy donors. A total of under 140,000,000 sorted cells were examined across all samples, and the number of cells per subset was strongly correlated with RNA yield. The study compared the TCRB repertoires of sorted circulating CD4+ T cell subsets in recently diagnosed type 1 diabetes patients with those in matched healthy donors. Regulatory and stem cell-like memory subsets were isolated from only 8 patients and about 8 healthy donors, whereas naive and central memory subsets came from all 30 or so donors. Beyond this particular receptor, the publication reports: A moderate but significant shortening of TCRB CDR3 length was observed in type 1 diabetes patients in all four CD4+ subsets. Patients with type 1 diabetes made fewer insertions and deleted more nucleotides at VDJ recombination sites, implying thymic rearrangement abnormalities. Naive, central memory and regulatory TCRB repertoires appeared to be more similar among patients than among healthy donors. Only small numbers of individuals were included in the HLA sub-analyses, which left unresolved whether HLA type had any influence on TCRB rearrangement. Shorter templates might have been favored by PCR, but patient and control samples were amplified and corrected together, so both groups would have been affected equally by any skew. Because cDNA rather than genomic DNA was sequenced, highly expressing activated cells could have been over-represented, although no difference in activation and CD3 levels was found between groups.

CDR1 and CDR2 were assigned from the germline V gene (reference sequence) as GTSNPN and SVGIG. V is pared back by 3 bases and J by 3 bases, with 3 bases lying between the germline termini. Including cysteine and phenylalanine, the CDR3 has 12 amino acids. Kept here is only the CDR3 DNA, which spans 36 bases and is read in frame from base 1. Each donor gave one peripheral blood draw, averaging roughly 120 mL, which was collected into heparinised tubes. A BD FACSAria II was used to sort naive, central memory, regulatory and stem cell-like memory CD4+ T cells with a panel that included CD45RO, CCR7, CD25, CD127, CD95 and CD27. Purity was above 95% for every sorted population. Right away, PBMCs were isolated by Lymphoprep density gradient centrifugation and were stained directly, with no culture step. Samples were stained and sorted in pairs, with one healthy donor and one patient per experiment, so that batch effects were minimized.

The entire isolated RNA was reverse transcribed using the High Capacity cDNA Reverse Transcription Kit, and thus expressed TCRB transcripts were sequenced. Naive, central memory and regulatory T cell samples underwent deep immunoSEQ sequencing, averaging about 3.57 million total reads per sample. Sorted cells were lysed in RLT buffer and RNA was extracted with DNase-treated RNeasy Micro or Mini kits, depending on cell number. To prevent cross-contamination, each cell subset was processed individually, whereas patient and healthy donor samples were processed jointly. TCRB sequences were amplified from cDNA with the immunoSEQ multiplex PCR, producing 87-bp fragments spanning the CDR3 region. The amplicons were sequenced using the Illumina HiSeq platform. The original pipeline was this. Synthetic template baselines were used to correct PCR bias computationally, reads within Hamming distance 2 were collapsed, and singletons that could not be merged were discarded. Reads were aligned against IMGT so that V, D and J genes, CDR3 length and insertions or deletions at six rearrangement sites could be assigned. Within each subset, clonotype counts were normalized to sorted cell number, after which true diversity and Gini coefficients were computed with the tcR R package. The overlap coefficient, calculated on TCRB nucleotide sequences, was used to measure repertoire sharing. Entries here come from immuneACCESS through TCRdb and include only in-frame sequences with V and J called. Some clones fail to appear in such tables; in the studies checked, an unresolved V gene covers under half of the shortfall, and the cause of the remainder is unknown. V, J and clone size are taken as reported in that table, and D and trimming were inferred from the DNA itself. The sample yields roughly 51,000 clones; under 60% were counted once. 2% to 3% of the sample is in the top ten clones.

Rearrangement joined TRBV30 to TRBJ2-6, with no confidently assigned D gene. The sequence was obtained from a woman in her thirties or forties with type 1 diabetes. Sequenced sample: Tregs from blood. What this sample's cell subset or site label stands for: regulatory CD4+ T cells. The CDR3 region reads CAWRSGANVLTF. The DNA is TGTGCCTGGAGGAGTGGGGCCAACGTCCTGACTTTC. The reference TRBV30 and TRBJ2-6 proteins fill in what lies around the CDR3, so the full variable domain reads SQTIHQWPATLVQPVGSPLSLECTVEGTSNPNLYWYRQAAGRGLQLLFYSVGIGQISSEVPQNLSASRPQDRQFILSSKKLLLSDSGFYLCAWRSGANVLTFGAGSRLTVL.